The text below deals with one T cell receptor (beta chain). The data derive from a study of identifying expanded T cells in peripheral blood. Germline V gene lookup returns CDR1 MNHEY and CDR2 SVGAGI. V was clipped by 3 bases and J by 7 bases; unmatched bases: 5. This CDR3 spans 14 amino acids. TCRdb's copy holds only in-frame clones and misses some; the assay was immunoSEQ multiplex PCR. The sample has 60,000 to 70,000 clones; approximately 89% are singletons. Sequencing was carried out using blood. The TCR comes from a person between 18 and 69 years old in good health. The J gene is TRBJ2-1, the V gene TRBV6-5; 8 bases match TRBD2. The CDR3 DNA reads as TGTGCCAGCAGTTATCGGGGGGGCCCAAATGAGCAGTTCTTC. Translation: CASSYRGGPNEQFF.